The text below deals with one TCR beta chain. Its cognate antigen has yet to be identified. Per-base quality was not reported, and no clone a single base away is much larger than it. This record belongs to a study of human T cells and chemical hapten exposure (dated by TCRdb to 2020 to 2022). Describing the broader study: For sensitization, 2% DPC in acetone was applied to a roughly 2 cm by roughly 2 cm area of upper inner arm skin. Patients additionally received weekly therapeutic DPC doses to the scalp throughout the roughly 25-week study period. Patch testing was done on the upper back using Finn chambers containing 0.01% DPC, and results were scored after 6 days according to International Contact Dermatitis Research Group standards. Most of the patients in the cohort were female, and the cohort covered alopecia areata with under or over 50% scalp involvement, alopecia totalis and alopecia universalis. Libraries were pooled for sequencing, and variation in per-sample TCR yields was attributed mainly to small differences in library volumes within the pool. The study tracked peripheral blood TCR repertoire changes in vivo during primary and secondary sensitization to the hapten diphenylcyclopropenone (DPC) in alopecia patients. Blood samples were taken from patients before sensitization (week 0) and then at 2, 6 and about 24 weeks after DPC sensitization. For TCR sequencing, blood came from 25 to 35 alopecia patients at anywhere from one to four time points (pre-sensitization, 2, 6 and 24 weeks). The investigation overall reported the following: The number of TCRs above 1 in 1000 frequency did not change with DPC sensitization; there was no evidence of global repertoire structure alterations. All patients had alopecia, a presumed autoimmune disease, so their immune response might differ from that of healthy individuals. Compared with pre-sensitization or healthy control sets, expanded TCRs formed significantly more large CDR3 similarity clusters, which is consistent with antigen-driven responses. After repeated subsampling, the strength of the expansion versus patch-test correlation and the threshold at which it became significant changed. Patch test score was positively correlated with the number of PT1 expanded TCRs, with significance at thresholds 8, 16 and 32 but not at 4.

The method behind the library was RACE. The listed sequencing device is NextSeq 500. During library preparation, unique molecular identifiers were attached to individual cDNA molecules so that TCRs could be counted quantitatively and reproducibly. Both TCR alpha and TCR beta chains were sequenced from each blood RNA sample. The study's processing was this. Samples had a median of about 96,000 TCRs, with a range from roughly 20,000 to 690,600. The Decombinator software suite was used to annotate the V, J and CDR3 of the TCR reads. Every sample was subsampled to the same number of TCRs (28,000) for the PS versus PT1 abundance plots. Expanded TCRs were defined as absent before sensitization and observed at least eight times at the 2-week time point. TCRdb reprocessed the public reads (quality trimming at Q25 with fastp, clone calling with MiXCR) and kept in-frame beta chains. Every CDR3 protein is listed once, alongside the most common genes and DNA of its rows. The V and J calls and clone size are TCRdb's, not the authors'. Within this sample are 250,000 or so distinct CDR3 sequences, with around 7.3% of them counted one time only. The ten largest clones capture 1.2% of the sample.

V and J lose 7 bases and 7 bases, and a span of 11 bases separates them. The CDR3 spans 12 residues, from the cysteine through the phenylalanine. The retained sequence is limited to the CDR3, 36 bases, with the frame set at the first base. According to the germline V gene (reference sequence), CDR1 reads SEHNR and CDR2 reads FQNEAQ. This specimen's time point label, interpreted: pre-sensitization, week 0. The treatment or condition label here, explained by the study, means: therapeutic diphenylcyclopropenone sensitization with weekly scalp DPC. Blood at each patch-test visit was drawn before the patch test was applied. To be eligible, patients had to be aged 18 to 70, diagnosed with alopecia and judged suitable for DPC therapy, while pregnant patients were excluded. Total RNA was isolated from unfractionated whole blood collected in Tempus Blood RNA tubes.

The sample here was whole blood, taken in connection with sensitization to the hapten diphenylcyclopropenone (DPC). This TCR was sampled from a man between 18 and 29 years old with alopecia areata. Some clones in this sample may be carry-over from other donors' samples. This receptor chain uses TRBV7-9 and TRBJ2-1; TRBD1 is a possible D gene, resting on 5 matching bases. The sequence in DNA is TGTGCCAGCACAGGGTACGCGAATGAGCAGTTCTTC. The translation is CASTGYANEQFF. Where the CDR3 stops, the reference TRBV7-9 and TRBJ2-1 genes take over; the full variable domain is DTGVSQNPRHKITKRGQNVTFRCDPISEHNRLYWYRQTLGQGPEFLTYFQNEAQLEKSRLLSDRFSAERPKGSFSTLEIQRTEQGDSAMYLCASTGYANEQFFGPGTRLTVL.